The entry that follows covers one T cell receptor (beta chain) sequence. Its antigen is as yet unknown. The sample comes from a study of identical twins. cDNA molecules carried unique molecular identifiers, and template switching added a universal primer site. Each CDR3 protein is one row after TCRdb ran MiXCR on the 5' RACE reads. Of more than 1.5 million distinct CDR3 sequences listed, less than 40% are singletons. Study-wide results and caveats: While abundant cord blood beta clonotypes carried fewer insertions, memory repertoires showed no such pattern. An excess of low generation probability was shown by twin-shared out-of-frame alpha sequences.

V was cut by 3 bases and J by 7 bases, with 17 bases left in between. The germline V gene encodes CDR1 SGDLS and CDR2 YYNGEE. This CDR3 comprises 14 residues. The chain is built from TRBV9 and TRBJ2-7, with D maybe TRBD2 (6 bases). This receptor was obtained from a newborn girl in good health. Sequenced input: cord blood. This chain's CDR3 is CASSAGLIGEEQYF. The CDR3 DNA reads as TGTGCCAGCAGCGCAGGACTAATTGGGGAGGAGCAGTACTTC.